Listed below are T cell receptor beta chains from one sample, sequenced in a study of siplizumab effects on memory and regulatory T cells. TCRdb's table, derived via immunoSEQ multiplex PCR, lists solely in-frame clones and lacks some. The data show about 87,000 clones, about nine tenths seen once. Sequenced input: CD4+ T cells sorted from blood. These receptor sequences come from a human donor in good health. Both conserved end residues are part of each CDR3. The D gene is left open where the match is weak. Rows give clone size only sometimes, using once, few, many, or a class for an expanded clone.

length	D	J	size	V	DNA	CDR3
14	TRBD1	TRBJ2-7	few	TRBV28	TGTGCCAGCAGACTCGGGACAGGGGTGGACGAGCAGTACTTC	CASRLGTGVDEQYF
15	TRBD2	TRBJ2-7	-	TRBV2	TGTGCCAGCATCCCACGGCTAGCGGGAGCCTACGAGCAGTACTTC	CASIPRLAGAYEQYF
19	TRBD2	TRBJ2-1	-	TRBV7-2	TGTGCCAGCAGCTTAGTGCCGGGACTAGCGGGATTTTGGGGAAATGAGCAGTTCTTC	CASSLVPGLAGFWGNEQFF
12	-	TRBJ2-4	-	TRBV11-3	TGTGCCAGCAGCAACCCGGGAAACATTCAGTACTTC	CASSNPGNIQYF
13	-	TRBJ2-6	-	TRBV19	TGTGCCAGTAGTATAGGGGAGGCCAACGTCCTGACTTTC	CASSIGEANVLTF
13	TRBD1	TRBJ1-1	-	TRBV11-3	TGTGCCAGCAGTCGACAGGGGTCCACTGAAGCTTTCTTT	CASSRQGSTEAFF
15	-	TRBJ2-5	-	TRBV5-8	TGTGCCAGCAGCTCAGGAAGGTCCCACCAAGAGACCCAGTACTTC	CASSSGRSHQETQYF
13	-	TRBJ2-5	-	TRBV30	TGTGCCTGGAGTGGGGGGGTAGGGGAGACCCAGTACTTC	CAWSGGVGETQYF
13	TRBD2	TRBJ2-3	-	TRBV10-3	TGTGCCACAGAAGGAATAGCGGGAGCCGCGCAGTATTTT	CATEGIAGAAQYF
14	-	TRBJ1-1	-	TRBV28	TGTGCCAGCAGTCGAATCCTAAGGAGCACTGAAGCTTTCTTT	CASSRILRSTEAFF
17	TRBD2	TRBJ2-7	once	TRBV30	TGTGCCTGGAGCGCACGCAGGGGTAGCGGGAGGTCCGGCGAGCAGTACTTC	CAWSARRGSGRSGEQYF
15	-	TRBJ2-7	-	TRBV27	TGTGCCAGCAGTTTAGGGCGTGGACTGGACTACGAGCAGTACTTC	CASSLGRGLDYEQYF
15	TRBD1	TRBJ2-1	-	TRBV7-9	TGTGCCAGCAGCTTAAGGGGACAGGGGGGCAATGAGCAGTTCTTC	CASSLRGQGGNEQFF
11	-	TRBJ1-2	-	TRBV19	TGTGCCAGTAGTCCCAGCTATGGCTACACCTTC	CASSPSYGYTF
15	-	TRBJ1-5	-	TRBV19	TGTGCCAGTAGTATTGGGGATTTTAGCAATCAGCCCCAGCATTTT	CASSIGDFSNQPQHF
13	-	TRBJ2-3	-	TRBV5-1	TGCGCCAGCCTAAAGTTGGGGACAGATACGCAGTATTTT	CASLKLGTDTQYF
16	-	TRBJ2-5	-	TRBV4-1	TGCGCCAGCAGCCAAGTTGGTGGTGGGGGCAGGGAGACCCAGTACTTC	CASSQVGGGGRETQYF
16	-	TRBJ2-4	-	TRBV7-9	TGTGCCAGCAGCCTGGGGGCGGGGCTAGCCAAAAACATTCAGTACTTC	CASSLGAGLAKNIQYF
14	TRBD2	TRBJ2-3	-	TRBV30	TGTGCCTGGACCCTAGCGGGAGTAACAGATACGCAGTATTTT	CAWTLAGVTDTQYF
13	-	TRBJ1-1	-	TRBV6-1	TGTGCCAGCAAGGCAGATCTGAACACTGAAGCTTTCTTT	CASKADLNTEAFF
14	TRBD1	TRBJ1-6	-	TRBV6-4	TGTGCCAGCAGTCCCCGGGACAGCATTTCACCCCTCCACTTT	CASSPRDSISPLHF
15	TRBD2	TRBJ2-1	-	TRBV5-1	TGCGCCAGCAGCTTACCGGGACTAGCGCACTACCGACAGTTCTTC	CASSLPGLAHYRQFF
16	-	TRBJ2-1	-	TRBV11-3	TGTGCCAGCAGCTTAGATGGCCAGAGCTCCTACAATGAGCAGTTCTTC	CASSLDGQSSYNEQFF
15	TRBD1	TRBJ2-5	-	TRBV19	TGTGCCAGTACGGGGCGGACAGGGTTCCAAGAGACCCAGTACTTC	CASTGRTGFQETQYF
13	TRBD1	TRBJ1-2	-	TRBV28	TGTGCCAGCAGTACAGGGGACCCTATCGGCTACACCTTC	CASSTGDPIGYTF
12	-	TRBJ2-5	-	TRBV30	TGTGCCTGGAAAGGAGGCCAAGAGACCCAGTACTTC	CAWKGGQETQYF
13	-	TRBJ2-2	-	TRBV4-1	TGCGCCAGCAGCCAAGTCATCAACGGGGAGCTGTTTTTT	CASSQVINGELFF
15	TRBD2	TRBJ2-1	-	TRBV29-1	TGCAGCGTTGAAGATTATACTAGCGGAGGCAATGAGCAGTTCTTC	CSVEDYTSGGNEQFF
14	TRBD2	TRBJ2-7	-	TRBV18	TGTGCCAGCTCACTCACGACTAGCGGGGACGAGCAGTACTTC	CASSLTTSGDEQYF
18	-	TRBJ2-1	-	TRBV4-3	TGCGCCAGCAGCCGAGGTGCAGCGGCCCAGAGCTCCTACAATGAGCAGTTCTTC	CASSRGAAAQSSYNEQFF
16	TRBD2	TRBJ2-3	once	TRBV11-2	TGTGCCAGCAGTTACCAAGGACTAGTTGGCACAGATACGCAGTATTTT	CASSYQGLVGTDTQYF
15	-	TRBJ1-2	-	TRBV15	TGTGCCACCAGCAGAGATCCATGGGGCAGGGATGGCTACACCTTC	CATSRDPWGRDGYTF
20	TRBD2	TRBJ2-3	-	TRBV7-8	TGTGCCAGCAGCTTAGAGCGGACTAGCGGGAGGTGGCGGAGCACAGATACGCAGTATTTT	CASSLERTSGRWRSTDTQYF
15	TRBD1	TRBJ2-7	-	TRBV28	TGTGCCAGCAGAAGATTCCGGGACAGGGACTACGAGCAGTACTTC	CASRRFRDRDYEQYF
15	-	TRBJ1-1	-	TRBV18	TGTGCCAGCTCACCACTGGAGGGTATGAACACTGAAGCTTTCTTT	CASSPLEGMNTEAFF
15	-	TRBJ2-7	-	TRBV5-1	TGCGCCAGCAGCTCTGGGACCCTGAGCTCCTACGAGCAGTACTTC	CASSSGTLSSYEQYF
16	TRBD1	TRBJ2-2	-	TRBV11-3	TGTGCCAGCAGCCCCGACAGGGGGCGTCAGATCGGGGAGCTGTTTTTT	CASSPDRGRQIGELFF
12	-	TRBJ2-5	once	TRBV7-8	TGTGCCAGCAGTAGACAAGAAGAGACCCAGTACTTC	CASSRQEETQYF
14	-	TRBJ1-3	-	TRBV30	TGTGCCTGGAGACTAACGAGCTCTGGAAACACCATATATTTT	CAWRLTSSGNTIYF
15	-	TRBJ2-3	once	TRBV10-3	TGTGCCATCAGGATAGGGGGTTTTAGCACAGATACGCAGTATTTT	CAIRIGGFSTDTQYF
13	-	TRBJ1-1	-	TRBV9	TGTGCCAGCAGCGTAGGGGGTCGCACTGAAGCTTTCTTT	CASSVGGRTEAFF
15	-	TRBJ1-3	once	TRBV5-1	TGCGCCAGCAGCTTGGATGGCACCTCTGGAAACACCATATATTTT	CASSLDGTSGNTIYF
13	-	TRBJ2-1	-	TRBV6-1	TGTGCCAGCTCGATCAGCTCCTACAATGAGCAGTTCTTC	CASSISSYNEQFF
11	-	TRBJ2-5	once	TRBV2	TGTGCCAGCCTTATACAAGAGACCCAGTACTTC	CASLIQETQYF
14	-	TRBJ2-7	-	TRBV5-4	TGTGCCAGCAGCTTGGCCGGAGTATCCTACGAGCAGTACTTC	CASSLAGVSYEQYF
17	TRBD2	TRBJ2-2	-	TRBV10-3	TGTGCCATCAACCGGGGAGCGGGAGTGGCGAACGCCGGGGAGCTGTTTTTT	CAINRGAGVANAGELFF
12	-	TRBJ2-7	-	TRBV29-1	TGCAGCGCCGCGGGGGCATCCTACGAGCAGTACTTC	CSAAGASYEQYF
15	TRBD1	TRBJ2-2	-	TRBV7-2	TGTGCCAGCAGTCAGACCCAGGGGGTCACCGGGGAGCTGTTTTTT	CASSQTQGVTGELFF
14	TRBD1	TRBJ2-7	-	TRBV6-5	TGTGCCAGCAGTCGGGACAGGGTGGGAGCCGAGCAGTACTTC	CASSRDRVGAEQYF
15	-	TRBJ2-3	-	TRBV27	TGTGCCAGCAGGTTTAGCGGTCTTAGCACAGATACGCAGTATTTT	CASRFSGLSTDTQYF
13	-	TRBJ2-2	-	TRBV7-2	TGTGCCAGCAGCCGCCAGCGGACCGGGGAGCTGTTTTTT	CASSRQRTGELFF
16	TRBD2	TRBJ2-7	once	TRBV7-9	TGTGCCAGCAGTCGGGCGGGACTAGCGGGCTCCTACGAGCAGTACTTC	CASSRAGLAGSYEQYF
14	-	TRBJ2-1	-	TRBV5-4	TGTGCCTCCCGGCCTCAGCAGGAGGTCACTGAGCAGTTCTTC	CASRPQQEVTEQFF
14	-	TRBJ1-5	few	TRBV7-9	TGTGCCAGCAGCTTAGCAGGGGTAGGAGAGCCCCAGCATTTT	CASSLAGVGEPQHF
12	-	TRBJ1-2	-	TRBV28	TGTGCCAGCGACAGCCTGATCTATGGCTACACCTTC	CASDSLIYGYTF
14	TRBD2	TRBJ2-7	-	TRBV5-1	TGCGCCAGCAGCTTGGGACTAGCGGATTACGAGCAGTACTTC	CASSLGLADYEQYF